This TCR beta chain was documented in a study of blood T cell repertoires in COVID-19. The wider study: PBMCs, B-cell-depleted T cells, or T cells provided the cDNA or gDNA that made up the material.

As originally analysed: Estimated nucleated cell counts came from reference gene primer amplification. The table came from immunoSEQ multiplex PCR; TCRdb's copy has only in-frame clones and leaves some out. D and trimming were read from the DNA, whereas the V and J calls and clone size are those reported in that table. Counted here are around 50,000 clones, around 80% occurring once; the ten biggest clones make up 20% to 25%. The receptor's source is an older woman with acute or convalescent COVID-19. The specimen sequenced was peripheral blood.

The CDR3 DNA reads TGTGCCTGGGGGGACGGGGACAGGGTGACAGATACGCAGTATTTT. Protein product: CAWGDGDRVTDTQYF. The chain carries TRBV30 and TRBJ2-3; 9 bases match TRBD1. From germline, CDR1 is GTSNPN and CDR2 SVGIG (reference sequence). The CDR3 is made up of 15 amino acids. V lost 5 bases and J lost 3; bases outside the gene matches: 9.